This TCR beta chain appears in the sequencing data of a study of blood T cell repertoires in COVID-19. Turning to the study itself: The origin of the acute and convalescent COVID-19 samples was the United States, Italy and Spain. PBMCs, B-cell-depleted T cells, or T cells were the source of the cDNA or gDNA that made up the material.

In the source study's methods: By means of reference gene primer amplification, nucleated cell counts were estimated. Some clones are missing from TCRdb's copy, which holds only in-frame ones; the method was immunoSEQ multiplex PCR. For V, J and clone size, that table is used; D and trimming come from the DNA. The sample includes 72,000 or so clones, 75% to 90% of them seen just once. Trimming took 7 bases from V and 1 from J, leaving 8 bases between them. The CDR3 contains 13 residues. Germline V lookup: CDR1 MNHEY, CDR2 SVGAGI. The sequence came from a woman over 75 with active or convalescent COVID-19. Sequenced sample: peripheral blood. This chain connects TRBV6-5 to TRBJ1-3, with D unclear. This CDR3 is CASTRLSGNTIYF. The CDR3 coding sequence is TGTGCCAGCACTCGACTGTCTGGAAACACCATATATTTT.